Presented here are 22 T cell receptor beta chains from one specimen sequenced in a study of cytomegalovirus exposure and HLA in healthy donors. Amplification used 60 Vbeta primers and 13 Jbeta primers. The repertoire was sequenced with immunoSEQ multiplex PCR; TCRdb's copy has only in-frame clones and lacks some. Of some 120,000 clones listed, about 16% are singletons. Sequencing was performed on PBMCs. The receptors derive from a woman under 30 in good health and CMV-seronegative.

This chain joins TRBV28 and TRBJ1-1; 9 nucleotides match TRBD1. Germline assignment: CDR1 MDHEN and CDR2 SYDVKM. With V trimmed by 4 bases and J by 4 bases, 1 base remained unmatched. The CDR3 extends over 13 amino acids. The CDR3 DNA is TGTGCCAGCAGTTCGACAGGGGGCACTGAAGCTTTCTTT. Translating gives CASSSTGGTEAFF. The variable domain in full, with the rest retrieved from reference TRBV28 and TRBJ1-1, is DVKVTQSSRYLVKRTGEKVFLECVQDMDHENMFWYRQDPGLGLRLIYFSYDVKMKEKGDIPEGYSVSREKKERFSLILESASTNQTSMYLCASSSTGGTEAFFGQGTRLTVV.

This clone was counted a few times. The J gene is TRBJ2-2, the V gene TRBV5-6; D is possibly TRBD2 (6 bases). Germline values: CDR1 SGHDT, CDR2 YYEEEE. The CDR3 covers 18 residues. Trimming cost V 4 bases and J 3 bases, with 22 bases left between them. CDR3 sequence: CASSISGTLGLDTGELFF. Written as DNA, the CDR3 is TGTGCCAGCAGCATAAGTGGGACTCTTGGACTTGACACCGGGGAGCTGTTTTTT.

The V and J genes are TRBV28 and TRBJ1-4; 9 nucleotides line up with TRBD1. This CDR3 contains 14 residues. V trimming: 5 bases; J trimming: 16 bases; junction bases outside the gene matches: 14. Germline lookup yields CDR1 MDHEN and CDR2 SYDVKM. CDR3 DNA: TGTGCCAGCAGTCCCGGACAGGGGAGTAGGTTGTGGTTTTTT. Its protein product is CASSPGQGSRLWFF.

This clone occurred a few times. J is TRBJ2-5 and V is TRBV6-1; 8 bases match TRBD1. CDR3 length equals 14 residues. Germline V gene lookup returns CDR1 MNHNS and CDR2 SASEGT. J gave up 5 bases and V 3 bases, and 5 bases lay outside the gene matches. CDR3 in amino acids: CASSDLTGEETQYF. The CDR3 nucleotides are TGTGCCAGCAGTGACCTGACAGGGGAGGAGACCCAGTACTTC.

The rearrangement uses TRBV19 and TRBJ1-5; D is unresolved. The CDR3 has 15 amino acids. The V end was cut by 5 bases, the J end by 7 bases, with 18 bases between. In germline, CDR1 is LNHDA, CDR2 SQIVND (reference sequence). The CDR3 is CASSAGNGVRQPQHF. DNA of the CDR3: TGTGCCAGTAGTGCCGGTAACGGGGTAAGACAGCCCCAGCATTTT.

The chain combines TRBV20-1 with TRBJ2-3; D gene unclear. With 1 base removed from V and 3 bases from J, the gap between germline ends came to 2 bases. The CDR3 contains 11 residues. From germline, CDR1 is DFQATT and CDR2 SNEGSKA (reference sequence). CDR3: CSARVTDTQYF. Written as DNA, the CDR3 is TGCAGTGCTAGAGTAACAGATACGCAGTATTTT.

This chain links TRBV19 with TRBJ2-7; tentatively, D is TRBD1 (6 bases). This CDR3 has 10 residues. The V gene's germline CDR1 is LNHDA and CDR2 SQIVND (reference sequence). The CDR3 here is CATGTYEQYF. The CDR3 bases are TGTGCTACAGGGACCTACGAGCAGTACTTC.

The chain joins TRBV7-8 to TRBJ2-3; 15 bases fit TRBD2. After removal of 1 base from V and 0 bases from J, the junction contained 11 bases not matched to a gene. CDR3 size: 21 residues. Germline V gene sequence: CDR1 SGHVS, CDR2 FQNEAQ. CDR3 nucleotides: TGTGCCAGCAGCTTAGTCGCCCCGGGACTAGCGGGAGGCGGGAGCACAGATACGCAGTATTTT. This codes for CASSLVAPGLAGGGSTDTQYF.

This clone was seen a few times. The J gene is TRBJ2-5, the V gene TRBV30; D is undetermined. The CDR3 runs 13 residues. Germline-derived CDR1 and CDR2 are GTSNPN and SVGIG (reference sequence). The germline V and J ends were trimmed by 3 bases and 7 bases, with 15 bases remaining between them. The CDR3 reads CAWRRSSSPTQYF. The CDR3 DNA is TGTGCCTGGAGGCGGTCGTCGTCGCCGACCCAGTACTTC.

In this sample, this clone turned up a few times. The V gene is TRBV7-9, the J gene TRBJ1-1, with a tentative D call TRBD1 (5 bases). V lost 1 base, J lost 2 bases, and 11 bases lay in between. The CDR3 runs 15 residues. CDR1 and CDR2 (germline): SEHNR, FQNEAQ (reference sequence). The CDR3 DNA follows: TGTGCCAGCAGCTTAGGAGGAGGGGTAAACACTGAAGCTTTCTTT. It encodes CASSLGGGVNTEAFF.

In this sample, this clone turned up a few times. The genes are TRBV6-5 and TRBJ1-6; no definite D call. Trimming left V 2 bases short and J 5 bases short, with 7 bases between. The CDR3 is 14 amino acids. Germline loops: CDR1 MNHEY, CDR2 SVGAGI. CDR3 loop: CASSYSRDNSPLHF. CDR3 coding DNA: TGTGCCAGCAGTTACAGTCGGGATAATTCACCCCTCCACTTT.

In its sample, this clone was seen once. The chain carries TRBV5-4 and TRBJ1-2; 7 nucleotides align to TRBD1. The CDR3 is made up of 14 amino acids. After removal of 1 base from V and 4 bases from J, the junction contained 4 bases not matched to a gene. Germline V CDR1 and CDR2: SGHNT, YYREEE (reference sequence). The CDR3, as DNA: TGTGCCAGCAGCTTGACAGGGGATCCCTATGGCTACACCTTC. Translating it yields CASSLTGDPYGYTF.

The gene calls are TRBV29-1 and TRBJ1-5; 10 bases agree with TRBD1. Germline V gene sequence: CDR1 SQVTM, CDR2 ANQGSEA. The CDR3 covers 16 residues. Trimming removed 2 bases from V and 6 bases from J; junction bases left unmatched: 10. CDR3 sequence reads: CSVESHDRGRSQPQHF. In nucleotides, the CDR3 is TGCAGCGTTGAATCCCACGACAGGGGGCGGTCTCAGCCCCAGCATTTT.

There are a few counts of this clone. The chain employs TRBV6-6 and TRBJ1-4; D is uncertain. CDR1 MNHNY and CDR2 SVGAGI come from the germline V gene (reference sequence). Between the trimmed V and J ends, which lost 7 bases and 1 base, there was a span of 13 bases. The CDR3 contains 15 residues. The CDR3 sequence is CASTLEEGTNEKLFF. The CDR3 DNA reads TGTGCCAGCACCCTAGAAGAGGGAACTAATGAAAAACTGTTTTTT.

This clone has a handful of counts. The chain combines TRBV7-9 with TRBJ2-5, with D unclear. This CDR3 contains 14 residues. Germline V gene lookup returns CDR1 SEHNR and CDR2 FQNEAQ (reference sequence). Deletions cut 4 bases from V and 2 bases from J, with 11 bases between. The CDR3 DNA reads TGTGCCAGCAGCTCTGAGAGGATTCAAGAGACCCAGTACTTC. It translates to CASSSERIQETQYF. Drawing the rest from reference TRBV7-9 and TRBJ2-5, the complete variable domain is DTGVSQNPRHKITKRGQNVTFRCDPISEHNRLYWYRQTLGQGPEFLTYFQNEAQLEKSRLLSDRFSAERPKGSFSTLEIQRTEQGDSAMYLCASSSERIQETQYFGPGTRLLVL.

This clone occurred a few times. The chain combines TRBV15 with TRBJ1-4; 9 positions match TRBD1. The CDR3 covers 15 residues. V lost 1 base, J lost 8 bases, and 5 bases stayed unmatched. Germline CDR1 LNHNV, CDR2 YYDKDF (reference sequence). The CDR3 nucleotides read TGTGCCACCAGCAGAGGGGGACAGGGTGGGGAAAAACTGTTTTTT. Translation: CATSRGGQGGEKLFF.

The V call is TRBV30, the J call TRBJ2-3; the match to TRBD2 covers 7 bases. The CDR3 is 14 residues long. Losses at the gene ends were 5 bases for V and 4 bases for J; bases not matched to a gene: 9. CDR1 and CDR2 from the germline V gene are GTSNPN and SVGIG (reference sequence). CDR3 coding DNA: TGTGCCTGGGCCCCCGGGGGGATCGCAGATACGCAGTATTTT. Translation: CAWAPGGIADTQYF.

This clone was seen a handful of times. The chain carries TRBV9 and TRBJ2-1; 7 bases align to TRBD2. The ends lost 3 bases at V and 3 bases at J; junction bases unmatched: 9. The CDR3 has 16 amino acids. Germline assignment: CDR1 SGDLS and CDR2 YYNGEE. In nucleotides, the CDR3 is TGTGCCAGCAGCGGCCGAGGGGCTAGCGGCTACAATGAGCAGTTCTTC. As protein: CASSGRGASGYNEQFF.

J is TRBJ1-1 and V is TRBV5-1; a weak D match, TRBD1 (6 bases). Per the germline V gene, CDR1 is SGHRS and CDR2 is YFSETQ. Trimming pared 4 bases from V and 0 bases from J, leaving 13 bases between. The CDR3 consists of 15 residues. CDR3 loop: CASSQSTGVNTEAFF. CDR3 in DNA: TGCGCCAGCAGCCAATCGACAGGAGTGAACACTGAAGCTTTCTTT.

On this clone: The junction departs from the called germline gene at one end, perhaps through a read error. The CDR3 spells CASSFGDSYEQYF. CDR3 sequence (DNA): TGTGCTAGCAGCTTCGGGGACTCCTACGAGCAGTACTTC. This rearrangement joins TRBV7-7 to TRBJ2-7; a weak D match, TRBD2 (5 bases). The CDR3 consists of 13 residues. The V gene's germline CDR1 is SSHAT and CDR2 FNYEAQ (reference sequence).

V and J are TRBV6-6 and TRBJ1-5; D might be TRBD1 (5 bases). The V and J ends lost 0 bases and 5 bases respectively, with 11 bases between them. This CDR3 has 15 residues. Germline-derived CDR1 and CDR2 are MNHNY and SVGAGI (reference sequence). The CDR3 DNA is TGTGCCAGCAGTTACTCGGAGGGGACTTATCAGCCCCAGCATTTT. Translated, it gives CASSYSEGTYQPQHF.

This clone was detected only a few times. The rearrangement uses TRBV19 and TRBJ1-5; 8 bases are a match to TRBD1. Trimming took 8 bases from V and 2 from J; bases not matched to a gene: 8. CDR3 size: 15 residues. Germline V gene data show CDR1 as LNHDA and CDR2 as SQIVND (reference sequence). The DNA for the CDR3 is TGTGCCAGTGTCAATGGACAGGGCGGCAATCAGCCCCAGCATTTT. Translation gives CASVNGQGGNQPQHF.